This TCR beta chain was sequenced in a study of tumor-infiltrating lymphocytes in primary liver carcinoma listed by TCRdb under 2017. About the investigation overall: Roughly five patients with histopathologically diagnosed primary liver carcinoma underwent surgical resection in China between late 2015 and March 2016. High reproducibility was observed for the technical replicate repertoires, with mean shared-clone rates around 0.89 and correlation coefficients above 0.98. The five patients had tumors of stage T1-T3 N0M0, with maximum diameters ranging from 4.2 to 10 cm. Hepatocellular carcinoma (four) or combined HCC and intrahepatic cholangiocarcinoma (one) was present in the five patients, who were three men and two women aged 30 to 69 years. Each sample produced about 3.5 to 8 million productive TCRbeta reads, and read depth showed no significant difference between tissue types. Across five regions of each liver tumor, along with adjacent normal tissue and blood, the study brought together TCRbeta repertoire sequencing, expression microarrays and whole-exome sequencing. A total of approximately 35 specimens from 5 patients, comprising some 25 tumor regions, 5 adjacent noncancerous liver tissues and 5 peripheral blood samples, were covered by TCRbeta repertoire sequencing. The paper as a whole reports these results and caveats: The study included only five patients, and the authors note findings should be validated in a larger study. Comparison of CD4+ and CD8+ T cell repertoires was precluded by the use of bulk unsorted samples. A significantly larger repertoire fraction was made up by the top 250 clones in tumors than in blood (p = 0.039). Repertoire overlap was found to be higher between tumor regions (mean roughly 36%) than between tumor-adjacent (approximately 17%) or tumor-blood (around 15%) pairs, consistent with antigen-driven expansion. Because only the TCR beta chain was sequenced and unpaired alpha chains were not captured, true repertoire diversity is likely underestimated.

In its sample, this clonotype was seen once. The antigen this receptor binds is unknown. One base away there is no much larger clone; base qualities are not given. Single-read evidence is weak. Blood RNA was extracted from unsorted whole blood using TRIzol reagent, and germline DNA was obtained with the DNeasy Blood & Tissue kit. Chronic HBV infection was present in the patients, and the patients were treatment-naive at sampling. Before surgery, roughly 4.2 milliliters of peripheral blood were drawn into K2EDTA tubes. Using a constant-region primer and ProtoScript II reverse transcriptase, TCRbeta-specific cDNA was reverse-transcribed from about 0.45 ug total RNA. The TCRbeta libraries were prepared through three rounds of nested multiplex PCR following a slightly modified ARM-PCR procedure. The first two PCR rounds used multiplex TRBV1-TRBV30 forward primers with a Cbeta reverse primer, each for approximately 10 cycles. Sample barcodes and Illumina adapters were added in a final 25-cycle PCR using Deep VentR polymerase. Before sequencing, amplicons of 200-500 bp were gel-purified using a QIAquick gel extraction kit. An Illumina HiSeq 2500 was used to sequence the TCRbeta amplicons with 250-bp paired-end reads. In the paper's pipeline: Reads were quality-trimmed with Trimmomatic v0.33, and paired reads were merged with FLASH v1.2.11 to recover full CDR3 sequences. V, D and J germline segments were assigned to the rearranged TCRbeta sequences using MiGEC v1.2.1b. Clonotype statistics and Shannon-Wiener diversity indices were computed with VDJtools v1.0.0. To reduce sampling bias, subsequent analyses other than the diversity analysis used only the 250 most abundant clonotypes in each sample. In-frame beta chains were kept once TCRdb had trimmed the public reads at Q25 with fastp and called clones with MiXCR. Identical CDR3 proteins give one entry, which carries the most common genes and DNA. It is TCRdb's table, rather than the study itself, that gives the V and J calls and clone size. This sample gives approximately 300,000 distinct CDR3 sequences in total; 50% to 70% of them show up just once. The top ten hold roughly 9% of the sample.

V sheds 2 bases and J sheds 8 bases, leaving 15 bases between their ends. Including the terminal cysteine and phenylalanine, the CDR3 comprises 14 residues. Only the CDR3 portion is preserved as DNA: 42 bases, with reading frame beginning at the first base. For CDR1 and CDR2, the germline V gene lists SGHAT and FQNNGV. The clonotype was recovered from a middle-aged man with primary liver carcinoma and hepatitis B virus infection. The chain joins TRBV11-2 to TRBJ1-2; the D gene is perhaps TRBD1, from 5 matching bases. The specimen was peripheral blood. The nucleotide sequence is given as TGTGCCAGCAGCTTATCAAGGGGATTGAGCGGCTACACCTTC. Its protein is CASSLSRGLSGYTF.